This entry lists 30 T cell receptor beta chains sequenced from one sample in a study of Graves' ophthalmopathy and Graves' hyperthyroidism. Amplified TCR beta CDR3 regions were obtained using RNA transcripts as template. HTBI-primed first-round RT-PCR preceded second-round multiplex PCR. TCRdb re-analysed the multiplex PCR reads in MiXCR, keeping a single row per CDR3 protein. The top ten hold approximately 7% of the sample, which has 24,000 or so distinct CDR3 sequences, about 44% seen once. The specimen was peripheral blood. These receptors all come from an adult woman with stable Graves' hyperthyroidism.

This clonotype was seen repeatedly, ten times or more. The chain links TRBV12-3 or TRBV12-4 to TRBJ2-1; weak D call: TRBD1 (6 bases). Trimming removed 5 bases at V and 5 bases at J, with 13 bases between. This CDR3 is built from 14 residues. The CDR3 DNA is TGTGCCAGCAGTCCCGGACAGAGTCACAATGAGCAGTTCTTC. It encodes CASSPGQSHNEQFF.

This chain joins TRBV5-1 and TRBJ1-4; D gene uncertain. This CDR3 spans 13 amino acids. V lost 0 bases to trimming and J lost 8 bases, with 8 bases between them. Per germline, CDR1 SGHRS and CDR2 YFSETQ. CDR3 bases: TGCGCCAGCAGCTTGGAACAAGGGGAAAAACTGTTTTTT. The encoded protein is CASSLEQGEKLFF.

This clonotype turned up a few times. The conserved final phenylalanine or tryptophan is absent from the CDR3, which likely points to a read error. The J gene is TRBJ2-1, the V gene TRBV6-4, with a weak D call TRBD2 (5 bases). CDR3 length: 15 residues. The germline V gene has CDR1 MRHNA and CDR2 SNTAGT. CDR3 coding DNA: TGCGCCAGCAGTGACGCTCCGAGGGCCCGGGATGAGCAGTTCCTC. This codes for CASSDAPRARDEQFL.

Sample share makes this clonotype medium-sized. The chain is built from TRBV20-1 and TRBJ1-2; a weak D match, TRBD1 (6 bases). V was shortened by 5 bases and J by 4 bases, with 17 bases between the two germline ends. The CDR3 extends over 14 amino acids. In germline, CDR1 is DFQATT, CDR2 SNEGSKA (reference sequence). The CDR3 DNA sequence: TGCAGTGCTCGGATGGGCAGGGGAGGCTATGGCTACACCTTC. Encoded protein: CSARMGRGGYGYTF.

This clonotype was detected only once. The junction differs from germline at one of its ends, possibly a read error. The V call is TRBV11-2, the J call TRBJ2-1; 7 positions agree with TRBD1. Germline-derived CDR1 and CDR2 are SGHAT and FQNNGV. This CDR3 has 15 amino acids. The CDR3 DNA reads TGTGCCAGCAGGGTTGTGAGGGGGCAAAACAATGAGCGGTTCTTC. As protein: CASRVVRGQNNERFF.

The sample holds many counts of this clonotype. The DNA of the CDR3 is TGTGCCAGCAGCAAAGCTAGCGGGAGGGCCGGCGAGCAGTACTTC. The encoded protein is CASSKASGRAGEQYF. The chain links TRBV3-1 to TRBJ2-7; TRBD2 matches 12 bases. V shed 5 bases and J 6 bases; nucleotides not matched to a gene: 8. Per the germline V gene, CDR1 is LGHDT and CDR2 is YNNKEL (reference sequence). The CDR3 consists of 15 residues.

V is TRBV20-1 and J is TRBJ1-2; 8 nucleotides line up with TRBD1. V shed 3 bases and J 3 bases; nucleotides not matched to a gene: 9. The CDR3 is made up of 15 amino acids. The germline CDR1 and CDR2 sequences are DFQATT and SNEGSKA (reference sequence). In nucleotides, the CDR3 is TGCAGTGCTAGGACCAATCAGGGGGCAGACTATGGCTACACCTTC. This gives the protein CSARTNQGADYGYTF.

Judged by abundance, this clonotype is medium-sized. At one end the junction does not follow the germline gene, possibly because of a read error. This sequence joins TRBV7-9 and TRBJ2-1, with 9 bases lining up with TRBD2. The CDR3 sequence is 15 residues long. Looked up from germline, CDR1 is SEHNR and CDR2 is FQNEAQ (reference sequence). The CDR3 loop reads CASTLGPSGNNEQFF. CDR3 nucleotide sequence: TGTGCCAGCACCCTAGGGCCTAGCGGGAACAATGAACAGTTCTTC. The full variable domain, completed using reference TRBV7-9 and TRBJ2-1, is DTGVSQNPRHKITKRGQNVTFRCDPISEHNRLYWYRQTLGQGPEFLTYFQNEAQLEKSRLLSDRFSAERPKGSFSTLEIQRTEQGDSAMYLCASTLGPSGNNEQFFGPGTRLTVL.

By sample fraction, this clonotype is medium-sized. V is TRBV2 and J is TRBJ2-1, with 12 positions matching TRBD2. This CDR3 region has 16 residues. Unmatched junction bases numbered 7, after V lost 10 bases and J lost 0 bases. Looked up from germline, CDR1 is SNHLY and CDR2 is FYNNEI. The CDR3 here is CATQTSGSPSYNEQFF. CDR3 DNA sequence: TGTGCCACACAGACTAGCGGGAGCCCCTCCTACAATGAGCAGTTCTTC.

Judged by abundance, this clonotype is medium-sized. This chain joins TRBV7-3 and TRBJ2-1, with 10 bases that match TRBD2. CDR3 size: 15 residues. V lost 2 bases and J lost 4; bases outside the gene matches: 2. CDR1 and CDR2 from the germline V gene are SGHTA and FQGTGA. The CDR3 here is CASSLLAGGYNEQFF. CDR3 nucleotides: TGTGCCAGCAGCTTATTAGCGGGGGGATACAATGAGCAGTTCTTC.

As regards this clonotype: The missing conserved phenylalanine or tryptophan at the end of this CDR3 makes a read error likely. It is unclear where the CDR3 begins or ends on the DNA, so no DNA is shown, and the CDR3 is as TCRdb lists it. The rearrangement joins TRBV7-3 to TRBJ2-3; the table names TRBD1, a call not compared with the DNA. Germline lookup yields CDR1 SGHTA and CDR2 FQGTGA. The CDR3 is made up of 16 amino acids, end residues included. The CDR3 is CASSYEVRGWHRYAVV.

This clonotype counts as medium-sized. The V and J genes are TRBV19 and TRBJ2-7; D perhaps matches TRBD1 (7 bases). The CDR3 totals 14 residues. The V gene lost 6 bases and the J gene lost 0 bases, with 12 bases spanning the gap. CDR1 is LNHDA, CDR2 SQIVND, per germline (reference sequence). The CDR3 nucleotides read TGTGCCAGTAGCGCAGGGGGGAGCTCCTACGAGCAGTACTTC. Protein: CASSAGGSSYEQYF.

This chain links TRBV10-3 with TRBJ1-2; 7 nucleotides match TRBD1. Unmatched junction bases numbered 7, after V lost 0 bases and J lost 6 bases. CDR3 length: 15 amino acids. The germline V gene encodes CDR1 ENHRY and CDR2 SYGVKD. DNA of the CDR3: TGTGCCATCAGTGAGTCGACAGGGTTAGTTAATGGCTACACCTTC. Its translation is CAISESTGLVNGYTF.

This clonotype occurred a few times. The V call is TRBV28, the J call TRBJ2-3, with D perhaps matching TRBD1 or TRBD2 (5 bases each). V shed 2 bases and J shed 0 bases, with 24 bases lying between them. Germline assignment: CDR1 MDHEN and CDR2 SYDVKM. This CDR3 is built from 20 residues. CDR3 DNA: TGTGCCAGCAGTTTAAGAGGGACCGCCACTCGGGGAACTAGCACAGATACGCAGTATTTT. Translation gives CASSLRGTATRGTSTDTQYF.

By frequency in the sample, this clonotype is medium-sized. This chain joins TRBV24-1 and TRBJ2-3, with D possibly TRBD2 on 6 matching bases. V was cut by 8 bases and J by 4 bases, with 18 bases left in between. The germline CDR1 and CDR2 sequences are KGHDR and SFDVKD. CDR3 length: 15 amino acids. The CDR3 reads CATTFRDWVPDTQYF. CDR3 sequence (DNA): TGTGCCACCACGTTTAGGGACTGGGTCCCAGATACGCAGTATTTT.

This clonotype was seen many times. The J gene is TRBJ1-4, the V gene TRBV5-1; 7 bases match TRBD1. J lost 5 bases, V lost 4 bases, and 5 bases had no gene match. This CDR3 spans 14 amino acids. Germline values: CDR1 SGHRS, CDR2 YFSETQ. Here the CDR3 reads CASSPQGGNEKLFF. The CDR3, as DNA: TGCGCCAGCAGCCCCCAAGGGGGCAATGAAAAACTGTTTTTT.

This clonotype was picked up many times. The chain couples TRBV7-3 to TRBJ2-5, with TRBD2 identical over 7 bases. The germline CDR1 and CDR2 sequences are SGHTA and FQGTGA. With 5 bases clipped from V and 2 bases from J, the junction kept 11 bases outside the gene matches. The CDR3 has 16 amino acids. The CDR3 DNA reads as TGTGCCAGCAGCCCAATGGGGGGAGGGCCTCAAGAGACCCAGTACTTC. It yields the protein CASSPMGGGPQETQYF.

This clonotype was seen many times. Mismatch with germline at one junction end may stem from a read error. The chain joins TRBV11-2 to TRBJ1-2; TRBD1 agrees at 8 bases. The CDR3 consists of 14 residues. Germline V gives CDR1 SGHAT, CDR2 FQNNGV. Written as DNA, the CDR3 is TGTGTCAGCAGCCCCACAGGGGGTCCTCATGGCTACACCTTC. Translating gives CVSSPTGGPHGYTF.

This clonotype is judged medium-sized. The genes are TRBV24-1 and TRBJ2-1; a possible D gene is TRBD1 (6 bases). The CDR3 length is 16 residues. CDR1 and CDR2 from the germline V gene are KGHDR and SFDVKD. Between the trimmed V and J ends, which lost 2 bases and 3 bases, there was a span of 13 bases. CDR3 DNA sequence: TGTGCCACCAGTGATTCACGGACAGTTAGCTACAATGAGCAGTTCTTC. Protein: CATSDSRTVSYNEQFF.

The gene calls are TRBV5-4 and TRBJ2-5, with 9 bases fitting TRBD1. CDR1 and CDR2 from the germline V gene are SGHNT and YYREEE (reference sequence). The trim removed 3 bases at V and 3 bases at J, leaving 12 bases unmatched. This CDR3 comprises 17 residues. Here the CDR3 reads CASSSNRGLNTEETQYF. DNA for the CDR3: TGTGCCAGCAGCTCTAACAGGGGGCTTAACACAGAAGAGACCCAGTACTTC.

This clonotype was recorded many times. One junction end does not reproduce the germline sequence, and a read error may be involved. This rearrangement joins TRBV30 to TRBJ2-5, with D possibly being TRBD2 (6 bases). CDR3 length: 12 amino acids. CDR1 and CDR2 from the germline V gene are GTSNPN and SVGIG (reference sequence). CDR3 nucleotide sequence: TGTGCCGGGAGGAAGGGCCAAGAGACCCAGTACTTC. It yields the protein CAGRKGQETQYF.

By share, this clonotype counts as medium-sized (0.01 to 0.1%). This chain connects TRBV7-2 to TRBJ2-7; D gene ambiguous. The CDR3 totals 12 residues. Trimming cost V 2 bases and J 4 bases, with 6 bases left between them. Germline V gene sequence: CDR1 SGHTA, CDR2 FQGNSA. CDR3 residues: CASSLLGYEQYF. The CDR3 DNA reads TGTGCCAGCAGCTTACTAGGGTACGAGCAGTACTTC.

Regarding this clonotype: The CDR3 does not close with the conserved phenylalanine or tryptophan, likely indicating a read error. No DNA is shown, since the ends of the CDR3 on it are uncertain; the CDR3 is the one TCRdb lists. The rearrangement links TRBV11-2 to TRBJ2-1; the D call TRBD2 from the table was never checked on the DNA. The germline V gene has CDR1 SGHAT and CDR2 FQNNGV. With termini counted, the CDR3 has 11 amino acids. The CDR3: CASSSPSLLAG.

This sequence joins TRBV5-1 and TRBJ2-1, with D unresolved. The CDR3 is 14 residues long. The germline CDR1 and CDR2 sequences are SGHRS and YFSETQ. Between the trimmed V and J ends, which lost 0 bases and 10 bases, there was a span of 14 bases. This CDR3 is CASSLGLGLGEQFF. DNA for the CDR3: TGCGCCAGCAGCTTGGGCCTGGGCCTCGGGGAGCAGTTCTTC.

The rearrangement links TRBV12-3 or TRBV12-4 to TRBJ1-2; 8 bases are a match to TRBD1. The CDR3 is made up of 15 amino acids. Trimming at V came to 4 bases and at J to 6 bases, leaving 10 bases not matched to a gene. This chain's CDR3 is CASSSMLQGVDGYTF. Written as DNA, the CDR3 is TGTGCCAGCAGTTCTATGTTACAGGGGGTCGATGGCTACACCTTC.

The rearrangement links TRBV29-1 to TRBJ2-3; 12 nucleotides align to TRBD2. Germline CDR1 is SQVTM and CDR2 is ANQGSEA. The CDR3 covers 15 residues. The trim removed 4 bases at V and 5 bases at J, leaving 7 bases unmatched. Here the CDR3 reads CSVGLAGGPGDTQYF. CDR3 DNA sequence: TGCAGCGTTGGGCTAGCGGGGGGGCCGGGAGATACGCAGTATTTT.

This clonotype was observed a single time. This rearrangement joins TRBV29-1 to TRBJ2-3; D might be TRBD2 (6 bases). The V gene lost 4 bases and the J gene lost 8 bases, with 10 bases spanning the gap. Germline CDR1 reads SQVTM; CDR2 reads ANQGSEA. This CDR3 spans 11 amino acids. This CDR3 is CSVARERTQYF. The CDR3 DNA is TGCAGCGTTGCCCGGGAGCGTACGCAGTATTTT.

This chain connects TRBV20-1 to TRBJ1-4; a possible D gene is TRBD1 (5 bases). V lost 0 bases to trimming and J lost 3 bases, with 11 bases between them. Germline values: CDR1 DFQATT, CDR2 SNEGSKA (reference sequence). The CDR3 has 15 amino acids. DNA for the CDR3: TGCAGTGCTAGAGATAGCGGCAGGGCTAATGAAAAACTGTTTTTT. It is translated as CSARDSGRANEKLFF.

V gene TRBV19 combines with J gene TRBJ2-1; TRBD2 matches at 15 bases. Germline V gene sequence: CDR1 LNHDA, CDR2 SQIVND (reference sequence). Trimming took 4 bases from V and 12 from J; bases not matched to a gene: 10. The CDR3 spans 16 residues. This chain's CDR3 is CASSRDGTSGRMAQFF. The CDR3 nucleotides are TGTGCCAGTAGTAGAGACGGGACTAGCGGGAGGATGGCGCAGTTCTTC. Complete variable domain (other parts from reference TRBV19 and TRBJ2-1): DGGITQSPKYLFRKEGQNVTLSCEQNLNHDAMYWYRQDPGQGLRLIYYSQIVNDFQKGDIAEGYSVSREKKESFPLTVTSAQKNPTAFYLCASSRDGTSGRMAQFFGPGTRLTVL.

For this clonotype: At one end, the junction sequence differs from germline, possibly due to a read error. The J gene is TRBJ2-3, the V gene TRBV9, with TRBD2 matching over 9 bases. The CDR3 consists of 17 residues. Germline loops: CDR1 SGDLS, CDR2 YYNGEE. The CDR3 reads CASSPVTSGISTDTQYF. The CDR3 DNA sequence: TGTGCCAGCAGCCCCGTGACTAGCGGCATCAGCACTGATACGCAGTATTTT.